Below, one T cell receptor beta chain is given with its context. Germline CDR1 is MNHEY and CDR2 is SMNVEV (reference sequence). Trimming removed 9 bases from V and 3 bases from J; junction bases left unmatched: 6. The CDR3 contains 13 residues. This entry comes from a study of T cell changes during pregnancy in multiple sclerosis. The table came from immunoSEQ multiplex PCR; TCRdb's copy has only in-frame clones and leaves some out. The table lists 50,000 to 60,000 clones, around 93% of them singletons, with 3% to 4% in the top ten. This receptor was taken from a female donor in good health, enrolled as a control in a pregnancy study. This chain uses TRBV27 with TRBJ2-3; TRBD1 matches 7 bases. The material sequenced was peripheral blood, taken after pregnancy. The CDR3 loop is CASRGGSTDTQYF. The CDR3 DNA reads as TGTGCCAGTCGAGGGGGCTCTACAGATACGCAGTATTTT.